Below, 21 T cell receptor beta chains from the same sample are listed, as sequenced in a study of T-cell memory formation after mild COVID-19. TCRdb re-called the 5' RACE reads through MiXCR, storing one row per CDR3 protein. Among about 260,000 distinct CDR3 sequences listed, about a sixth were seen once. Sequencing was carried out using PBMCs or a T cell subset sorted from them (not recorded which). The receptors were sampled from a man aged 18-30 years who had mild COVID-19 (a few samples of this study predate the infection). Cell type and time point are not known.

A single count supports this clonotype. This chain links TRBV19 with TRBJ2-2; D gene uncertain. Deletions cut 2 bases from V and 3 bases from J, with 1 base between. CDR1 LNHDA and CDR2 SQIVND come from the germline V gene (reference sequence). The CDR3 has 12 residues. The CDR3 nucleotides read TGTGCCAGTAGTATACACACCGGGGAGCTGTTTTTT. Translating it yields CASSIHTGELFF.

This chain links TRBV6-1 with TRBJ2-3, with 10 positions matching TRBD2. The CDR3 sequence is 16 residues long. CDR1 and CDR2 (germline): MNHNS, SASEGT. The V gene end was trimmed by 4 bases and the J gene end by 2 bases; junction bases not matched to a gene: 6. The CDR3 loop reads CASSGSSGGLTDTQYF. As DNA, the CDR3 is TGTGCCAGCAGTGGATCTAGCGGGGGCCTCACAGATACGCAGTATTTT.

This clonotype was recorded a few times. V gene TRBV5-1 combines with J gene TRBJ1-2, with 7 bases fitting TRBD1. The CDR3 covers 14 residues. Trimming removed 7 bases from V and 2 bases from J; junction bases left unmatched: 8. Germline CDR1 and CDR2: SGHRS and YFSETQ. CDR3 sequence reads: CASHDLTGNYGYTF. DNA for the CDR3: TGCGCCAGCCACGACCTGACAGGGAACTATGGCTACACCTTC.

There are many counts of this clonotype. V usage is TRBV25-1 and J usage is TRBJ2-7; no definite D call. The V gene lost 2 bases and the J gene lost 2 bases, with 10 bases spanning the gap. The CDR3 loop spans 14 amino acids. From germline, CDR1 is MGHDK and CDR2 SYGVNS. CDR3: CASSERVPPYEQYF. CDR3 nucleotides: TGTGCCAGCAGTGAACGGGTCCCACCCTACGAGCAGTACTTC.

The chain has TRBV7-2 and TRBJ1-5; no clear D gene. CDR1 is SGHTA, CDR2 FQGNSA, per germline. The CDR3 sequence is 15 residues long. The V end lost 1 base, the J end lost 3 bases, and 10 bases lay between the germline ends. CDR3 sequence reads: CASSLGVHNNQPQHF. CDR3 DNA sequence: TGTGCCAGCAGCTTAGGGGTCCACAACAATCAGCCCCAGCATTTT. Supplemented by reference TRBV7-2 and TRBJ1-5, the full variable domain reads GAGVSQSPSNKVTEKGKDVELRCDPISGHTALYWYRQSLGQGLEFLIYFQGNSAPDKSGLPSDRFSAERTGGSVSTLTIQRTQQEDSAVYLCASSLGVHNNQPQHFGDGTRLSIL.

This clonotype was observed a few times. This sequence joins TRBV5-1 and TRBJ1-2; D might be TRBD1 (5 bases). V dropped 4 bases and J dropped 6 bases, with 22 bases sitting between them. Germline values: CDR1 SGHRS, CDR2 YFSETQ. There are 16 residues in the CDR3. For the CDR3, the DNA is TGCGCCAGCAGCCGGCCCGGTCGGGGCGCTCCCGATGGCTACACCTTC. Amino acid sequence: CASSRPGRGAPDGYTF.

This clonotype was counted at least ten times. The CDR3 is CASRIQGLATGELFF. DNA of the CDR3: TGCGCCAGCAGGATACAGGGCCTCGCCACCGGGGAGCTGTTTTTT. V and J are TRBV5-1 and TRBJ2-2, with D tentatively TRBD1 (6 bases). Deletions cut 5 bases from V and 4 bases from J, with 15 bases between. The germline gives CDR1 SGHRS, CDR2 YFSETQ. The CDR3 runs to 15 residues.

Only a few counts were recorded for this clonotype. This sequence joins TRBV9 and TRBJ2-3; 11 positions match TRBD2. The V gene end was trimmed by 4 bases and the J gene end by 3 bases; junction bases not matched to a gene: 4. The CDR3 totals 15 residues. Germline values: CDR1 SGDLS, CDR2 YYNGEE. DNA for the CDR3: TGTGCCAGCAGCCCGATAGCGGGGGGGACAGATACGCAGTATTTT. Translation gives CASSPIAGGTDTQYF.

This clonotype was observed a handful of times. V and J are TRBV5-1 and TRBJ2-7; D gene uncertain. The V and J ends lost 5 bases and 6 bases respectively, with 15 bases between them. The CDR3 runs to 13 residues. CDR1 SGHRS and CDR2 YFSETQ come from the germline V gene. The CDR3 region has the DNA TGCGCCAGCAGTCGTGGGGAAGGGCGCGAGCAGTACGTC. It is translated as CASSRGEGREQYV.

This chain links TRBV5-1 with TRBJ2-7; a weak D match, TRBD1 (5 bases). V lost 5 bases and J 2 bases, leaving 11 bases between the germline ends. The V gene's germline CDR1 is SGHRS and CDR2 YFSETQ. This CDR3 region has 13 residues. The CDR3 here is CASRGQDTYEQYF. CDR3 nucleotides: TGCGCCAGCAGGGGGCAGGACACCTACGAGCAGTACTTC. Based on the CDR3 plus reference TRBV5-1 and TRBJ2-7, the full variable domain is KAGVTQTPRYLIKTRGQQVTLSCSPISGHRSVSWYQQTPGQGLQFLFEYFSETQRNKGNFPGRFSGRQFSNSRSEMNVSTLELGDSALYLCASRGQDTYEQYFGPGTRLTVT.

This clonotype was seen more than once but under ten times. The chain recombines TRBV5-1 with TRBJ2-5; 10 bases agree with TRBD2. This CDR3 has 15 residues. CDR1 SGHRS and CDR2 YFSETQ come from the germline V gene. The ends lost 6 bases at V and 5 bases at J; junction bases unmatched: 10. The CDR3 DNA reads as TGCGCCAGCACCCTGGGAAGCGGGGGGGCGGAGACCCAGTACTTC. It codes for CASTLGSGGAETQYF.

This clonotype was recorded a few times. The chain uses TRBV18 and TRBJ2-1, with 15 bases fitting TRBD2. Trimming removed 2 bases from V and 9 bases from J; junction bases left unmatched: 2. The CDR3 runs to 15 residues. Germline V gives CDR1 KGHSH, CDR2 LQKENI. This CDR3 reads CASSPRGLAGGEQFF. DNA of the CDR3: TGTGCCAGCTCACCAAGGGGACTAGCGGGGGGTGAGCAGTTCTTC.

CDR3 protein: CASSLSGYSGNTIYF. The CDR3 coding sequence is TGTGCCAGCAGCTTATCAGGATACTCTGGAAACACCATATATTTT. The chain uses TRBV13 and TRBJ1-3; D remains unclear. CDR1 and CDR2 from the germline V gene are PRHDT and FYEKMQ (reference sequence). Between the trimmed V and J ends, which lost 2 bases and 0 bases, there was a span of 8 bases. CDR3 length: 15 residues.

There are a few counts of this clonotype. V usage is TRBV6-2 or TRBV6-3 and J usage is TRBJ1-5, with D perhaps matching TRBD1 (5 bases). CDR1 MNHEY and CDR2 SVGEGT come from the germline V gene. This CDR3 contains 17 residues. V lost 0 bases, J lost 2 bases, and 14 bases lay in between. CDR3 protein: CASSYSIGGDGNQPQHF. CDR3 sequence (DNA): TGTGCCAGCAGTTACTCGATCGGGGGGGATGGCAATCAGCCCCAGCATTTT.

This chain joins TRBV28 and TRBJ1-2; no firm D call. Germline CDR1 is MDHEN and CDR2 is SYDVKM. V was clipped by 6 bases and J by 4 bases, with 3 bases between them. The CDR3 covers 10 residues. This CDR3 reads CASRRYGYTF. CDR3 nucleotide sequence: TGTGCCAGCAGGCGCTATGGCTACACCTTC.

This clonotype occurred many times. V and J are TRBV29-1 and TRBJ1-2, with D uncertain. The germline CDR1 and CDR2 sequences are SQVTM and ANQGSEA. Deletions cut 3 bases from V and 2 bases from J, with 7 bases between. CDR3 size: 12 residues. The CDR3 loop reads CSVEDGNYGYTF. The CDR3 coding sequence is TGCAGCGTTGAGGACGGGAACTATGGCTACACCTTC.

This clonotype was counted ten times or more. This rearrangement joins TRBV7-3 to TRBJ2-1; D may be TRBD1 or TRBD2 (5 bases each). This CDR3 comprises 13 residues. Germline V gives CDR1 SGHTA, CDR2 FQGTGA. V was shortened by 0 bases and J by 8 bases, with 8 bases between the two germline ends. CDR3 DNA sequence: TGTGCCAGCAGCTTAACAGGGACGCATGAGCAGTTCTTC. It encodes CASSLTGTHEQFF.

This chain connects TRBV5-5 to TRBJ1-6; unclear D gene. V gave up 4 bases and J gave up 6 bases, with 14 bases separating them. Germline V gene sequence: CDR1 SGHKS, CDR2 YYEKEE (reference sequence). This CDR3 contains 15 residues. CDR3 region: CASSARGPLNSPLHF. As DNA, the CDR3 is TGTGCCAGCAGCGCCAGAGGGCCCCTTAATTCACCCCTCCACTTT.

By frequency in the sample, this clonotype is medium-sized. V usage is TRBV7-9 and J usage is TRBJ2-1, with 7 bases aligning to TRBD2. Trimming at V came to 1 base and at J to 5 bases, leaving 5 bases not matched to a gene. CDR3 length: 15 residues. Germline assignment: CDR1 SEHNR and CDR2 FQNEAQ (reference sequence). The CDR3 DNA reads as TGTGCCAGCAGCTTAGTTGGAGCGGGGAACAATGAGCAGTTCTTC. Residues: CASSLVGAGNNEQFF.

This clonotype was picked up a small number of times. The chain uses TRBV9 and TRBJ2-7; 7 bases align to TRBD1. Losses at the gene ends were 5 bases for V and 3 bases for J; bases not matched to a gene: 8. CDR1 is SGDLS, CDR2 YYNGEE, per germline. This CDR3 comprises 14 residues. The CDR3 sequence: CASSPRAGGYEQYF. The CDR3 coding sequence is TGTGCCAGCAGTCCTCGGGCAGGGGGCTACGAGCAGTACTTC.

In nucleotides, the CDR3 is TGCAGTGCTCGGGGGGTTGAGGCGCAGTATTTT. It yields the protein CSARGVEAQYF. The chain has TRBV20-1 and TRBJ2-3; 7 nucleotides match TRBD2. The CDR3 is made up of 11 amino acids. Germline V gives CDR1 DFQATT, CDR2 SNEGSKA (reference sequence). The ends lost 5 bases at V and 10 bases at J; junction bases unmatched: 6.